One and the same sample provided the 24 T cell receptor beta chains below, sequenced in a study of glioma-infiltrating T cells after dendritic cell vaccination. Time point meaning: after dendritic cell vaccination, including at tumor progression/relapse. The data were produced by immunoSEQ multiplex PCR, yet TCRdb's version contains in-frame clones alone and is incomplete. The sample holds 85,000 to 100,000 clones; 75% to 90% are singletons and the top ten take approximately 2.1%. This specimen consisted of blood, obtained after dendritic cell vaccination. All receptors come from a human donor with glioblastoma.

The chain recombines TRBV7-8 with TRBJ2-2; D is uncertain. This CDR3 region has 15 residues. CDR1 and CDR2 (germline): SGHVS, FQNEAQ. With 3 bases removed from V and 0 bases from J, the gap between germline ends came to 8 bases. This chain's CDR3 is CASSLRQANTGELFF. CDR3 bases: TGTGCCAGCAGCTTGCGTCAGGCGAACACCGGGGAGCTGTTTTTT.

This chain links TRBV6-1 with TRBJ1-3; unclear D gene. Per germline, CDR1 MNHNS and CDR2 SASEGT. The CDR3 is 15 amino acids. The V end was cut by 6 bases, the J end by 0 bases, with 12 bases between. This CDR3 is CASSLIGVSGNTIYF. CDR3 sequence (DNA): TGTGCCAGCAGCCTGATCGGGGTCTCTGGAAACACCATATATTTT.

In regard to this clone: Other DNA variants within this sample encode the same CDR3. This sequence joins TRBV6-6 and TRBJ1-2, with TRBD1 matching 10 bases. Trimming took 2 bases from V and 7 from J; bases not matched to a gene: 7. In germline, CDR1 is MNHNY, CDR2 SVGAGI (reference sequence). This CDR3 comprises 15 residues. The CDR3, as DNA: TGTGCCAGCAGTTACCCCCTTGGGACAGGGGTTGGCTACACCTTC. Translated: CASSYPLGTGVGYTF.

To note about this clone: The same CDR3 can be traced to other DNA sequences in this sample. The chain has TRBV7-8 and TRBJ1-6; D is unresolved. Trimming left V 4 bases short and J 13 bases short, with 23 bases between. The CDR3 totals 16 residues. From germline, CDR1 is SGHVS and CDR2 FQNEAQ. The CDR3 protein is CASSWTGPPEGSPLHF. Here the CDR3 DNA reads TGTGCCAGCAGCTGGACTGGTCCCCCAGAGGGCTCGCCCCTCCACTTT. Together with reference TRBV7-8 and TRBJ1-6, the CDR3 gives the full variable domain: GAGVSQSPRYKVAKRGQDVALRCDPISGHVSLFWYQQALGQGPEFLTYFQNEAQLDKSGLPSDRFFAERPEGSVSTLKIQRTQQEDSAVYLCASSWTGPPEGSPLHFGNGTRLTVT.

The gene calls are TRBV19 and TRBJ1-2; 7 nucleotides match TRBD1. The CDR3 contains 14 residues. The V and J ends lost 9 bases and 2 bases, in that order; junction bases with no gene match: 9. CDR1 is LNHDA, CDR2 SQIVND, per germline (reference sequence). The CDR3 reads CASSTTTGNYGYTF. The CDR3 DNA reads TGTGCCAGCTCCACTACGACAGGGAACTATGGCTACACCTTC.

The chain joins TRBV6-5 to TRBJ1-5; 7 bases are a match to TRBD1. Germline loops: CDR1 MNHEY, CDR2 SVGAGI. The CDR3 sequence is 14 residues long. V was pared by 6 bases and J by 6 bases, with 8 bases of the junction left unmatched. The CDR3 sequence is CASRNTNRGQPQHF. The CDR3 DNA sequence: TGTGCCAGCAGGAATACTAACAGGGGTCAGCCCCAGCATTTT.

The J gene is TRBJ2-5, the V gene TRBV14; 7 nucleotides align to TRBD2. The V gene end was trimmed by 2 bases and the J gene end by 4 bases; junction bases not matched to a gene: 4. The CDR3 is made up of 14 amino acids. Germline loops: CDR1 SGHDN, CDR2 FVKESK. CDR3 DNA sequence: TGTGCCAGCAGCCAATTTTGGGGGGGAGAGACCCAGTACTTC. Translation gives CASSQFWGGETQYF. Full variable domain (missing parts from reference TRBV14 and TRBJ2-5): EAGVTQFPSHSVIEKGQTVTLRCDPISGHDNLYWYRRVMGKEIKFLLHFVKESKQDESGMPNNRFLAERTGGTYSTLKVQPAELEDSGVYFCASSQFWGGETQYFGPGTRLLVL.

V is TRBV4-1 and J is TRBJ2-7; TRBD2 matches at 9 bases. Germline-derived CDR1 and CDR2 are MGHRA and YSYEKL. This CDR3 has 15 amino acids. V shed 4 bases and J 3 bases; nucleotides not matched to a gene: 7. This chain's CDR3 is CASSPTGTSSYEQYV. The CDR3 DNA follows: TGCGCCAGCAGCCCGACCGGGACTAGCAGCTACGAGCAGTACGTC.

This rearrangement joins TRBV5-8 to TRBJ2-5; D perhaps matches TRBD1 (5 bases). This CDR3 region has 16 residues. The ends were cut back, 4 bases at V and 4 bases at J, with 20 bases in the middle. In germline, CDR1 is SGHTS, CDR2 YDEGEE. The CDR3 region is CASSQGAQRGVETQYF. The DNA for the CDR3 is TGTGCCAGCAGCCAAGGGGCCCAAAGAGGCGTAGAGACCCAGTACTTC. The full variable domain, rest sourced from reference TRBV5-8 and TRBJ2-5, is EAGVTQSPTHLIKTRGQQATLRCSPISGHTSVYWYQQALGLGLQFLLWYDEGEERNRGNFPPRFSGRQFPNYSSELNVNALELEDSALYLCASSQGAQRGVETQYFGPGTRLLVL.

This clone appeared a single time. This chain joins TRBV6-4 and TRBJ2-2; D remains unclear. In germline, CDR1 is MRHNA, CDR2 SNTAGT. This CDR3 comprises 15 residues. Trimming removed 6 bases from V and 0 bases from J, with 11 bases in between. In nucleotides, the CDR3 is TGTGCCAGCAGCCGAGACTTCGCGAACACCGGGGAGCTGTTTTTT. Translation: CASSRDFANTGELFF.

This chain connects TRBV7-9 to TRBJ1-4; D not certain. Trimming took off 5 bases at V and 3 bases at J, with 7 bases between the two ends. This CDR3 has 13 amino acids. CDR1 SEHNR and CDR2 FQNEAQ come from the germline V gene (reference sequence). The CDR3: CASSPPANEKLFF. In DNA form, the CDR3 reads TGTGCCAGCAGCCCACCGGCTAATGAAAAACTGTTTTTT.

The rearrangement uses TRBV2 and TRBJ1-5; 8 positions agree with TRBD1. Germline loops: CDR1 SNHLY, CDR2 FYNNEI. The CDR3 sequence is 15 residues long. With 2 bases clipped from V and 4 bases from J, the junction kept 4 bases outside the gene matches. The CDR3 DNA reads TGTGCCAGCAGTGAACGCAGGGGGCCTAATCAGCCCCAGCATTTT. It translates to CASSERRGPNQPQHF.

The CDR3 protein is CASSLGRGGPPDTQYF. CDR3 in DNA: TGTGCCAGCAGCTTAGGGCGGGGGGGCCCCCCAGATACGCAGTATTTT. The chain links TRBV11-2 to TRBJ2-3; 9 positions match TRBD2. The V gene end was trimmed by 1 base and the J gene end by 4 bases; junction bases not matched to a gene: 6. The CDR3 is made up of 16 amino acids. Germline CDR1 and CDR2: SGHAT and FQNNGV. The entire variable domain, with the rest obtained from reference TRBV11-2 and TRBJ2-3, is as follows: EAGVAQSPRYKIIEKRQSVAFWCNPISGHATLYWYQQILGQGPKLLIQFQNNGVVDDSQLPKDRFSAERLKGVDSTLKIQPAKLEDSAVYLCASSLGRGGPPDTQYFGPGTRLTVL.

The chain recombines TRBV30 with TRBJ2-5; TRBD2 is a possible D gene (7 bases). Germline loops: CDR1 GTSNPN, CDR2 SVGIG (reference sequence). The V gene lost 5 bases and the J gene lost 5 bases, with 15 bases spanning the gap. The CDR3 runs to 13 residues. The CDR3 protein is CAWGGGVVETQYF. DNA for the CDR3: TGTGCCTGGGGAGGGGGGGTTGTGGAGACCCAGTACTTC.

The chain recombines TRBV13 with TRBJ2-7, with D perhaps matching TRBD2 (6 bases). The CDR3 extends over 14 amino acids. CDR1 is PRHDT, CDR2 FYEKMQ, per germline (reference sequence). The V gene lost 5 bases and the J gene lost 7 bases, with 18 bases spanning the gap. The CDR3: CASSTGDSGDEQYV. The CDR3 DNA reads as TGTGCCAGCAGCACCGGGGACTCGGGAGATGAGCAGTACGTC.

The DNA of the CDR3 is TGCGCCAGCAGCTTGGAAGGGGGAAGACTGCAGTACTTC. It translates to CASSLEGGRLQYF. The chain joins TRBV5-1 to TRBJ2-7; D possibly corresponds to TRBD1 (6 bases). CDR1 SGHRS and CDR2 YFSETQ come from the germline V gene. Between the trimmed V and J ends, which lost 0 bases and 9 bases, there was a span of 13 bases. The CDR3 loop spans 13 amino acids.

V is TRBV30 and J is TRBJ2-4; 9 bases map to TRBD1. CDR3 length: 17 amino acids. The trim removed 4 bases at V and 4 bases at J, leaving 14 bases unmatched. Germline CDR1 GTSNPN, CDR2 SVGIG (reference sequence). The CDR3 DNA reads TGTGCCTGGACTAGGAGAATAGTAGGACAGGGGAAAAACATTCAGTACTTC. Protein: CAWTRRIVGQGKNIQYF.

The chain uses TRBV29-1 and TRBJ2-1; a possible D gene is TRBD2 (5 bases). Germline values: CDR1 SQVTM, CDR2 ANQGSEA. Trimming cost V 7 bases and J 7 bases, with 14 bases left between them. The CDR3 contains 12 residues. CDR3 in DNA: TGCAGCGCGTCCGGGGAAGTAAATGAGCAGTTCTTC. As protein: CSASGEVNEQFF.

This chain joins TRBV13 and TRBJ2-3; D is uncertain. Per the germline V gene, CDR1 is PRHDT and CDR2 is FYEKMQ (reference sequence). V was cut by 5 bases and J by 5 bases, with 14 bases left in between. CDR3 length: 14 amino acids. The CDR3 DNA reads as TGTGCCAGCAGCCCCTACCGCGTTGGAGATACGCAGTATTTT. It yields the protein CASSPYRVGDTQYF.

J is TRBJ2-2 and V is TRBV9; 9 bases align to TRBD1. With V trimmed by 3 bases and J by 1 base, 10 bases remained unmatched. The germline CDR1 and CDR2 sequences are SGDLS and YYNGEE. This CDR3 has 18 residues. CDR3: CASSGYRGRNQNTGELFF. Written as DNA, the CDR3 is TGTGCCAGCAGCGGCTACAGGGGGCGAAACCAGAACACCGGGGAGCTGTTTTTT. Supplemented by reference TRBV9 and TRBJ2-2, the full variable domain reads DSGVTQTPKHLITATGQRVTLRCSPRSGDLSVYWYQQSLDQGLQFLIQYYNGEERAKGNILERFSAQQFPDLHSELNLSSLELGDSALYFCASSGYRGRNQNTGELFFGEGSRLTVL.

The chain employs TRBV6-1 and TRBJ2-6; tentative D call: TRBD2 (5 bases). The CDR3 is 16 amino acids. Germline CDR1 is MNHNS and CDR2 is SASEGT. V was cut by 0 bases and J by 0 bases, with 6 bases left in between. CDR3 sequence reads: CASSEASGSGANVLTF. The CDR3 nucleotides read TGTGCCAGCAGTGAAGCCAGCGGCTCTGGGGCCAACGTCCTGACTTTC.

V usage is TRBV7-6 and J usage is TRBJ2-2, with D maybe TRBD2 (6 bases). This CDR3 comprises 18 residues. CDR1 and CDR2 from the germline V gene are SGHVS and FNYEAQ. Trimming shortened V by 5 bases and J by 5 bases, and 24 bases separated the two germline ends. In nucleotides, the CDR3 is TGTGCCAGCAGCCCCAGACACCGGGACCCAGGGAGGACCGGGGAGCTGTTTTTT. This translates into CASSPRHRDPGRTGELFF.

This clone was detected once. The chain carries TRBV6-1 and TRBJ1-5; 8 positions agree with TRBD1. Germline V gene sequence: CDR1 MNHNS, CDR2 SASEGT. J was trimmed by 2 bases and V by 5 bases; bases with no gene match: 5. This CDR3 is built from 15 residues. The CDR3 loop reads CASSLGQGGNQPQHF. In nucleotides, the CDR3 is TGTGCCAGCAGTTTAGGACAGGGAGGCAATCAGCCCCAGCATTTT.

The chain carries TRBV7-9 and TRBJ1-5; D call uncertain. The CDR3 loop spans 13 amino acids. CDR1 is SEHNR, CDR2 FQNEAQ, per germline (reference sequence). Trimming left V 0 bases short and J 3 bases short, with 3 bases between. The CDR3 loop is CASSLAHNQPQHF. The CDR3, as DNA: TGTGCCAGCAGCTTAGCCCACAATCAGCCCCAGCATTTT.